The next 25 T cell receptor beta chains were all read from a single sample in a study of regulatory T cells in long-lasting Graves disease. According to the study, TCR beta libraries were built with iRepertoire HTBI primers and CDR3-region Arm-PCR. TCRdb passed the multiplex PCR reads through MiXCR, listing each CDR3 protein once. Of fewer than 400,000 distinct CDR3 sequences in the sample, around 20% were seen once. Time point here: persistent/refractory GD, antithyroid drugs over 5 years with positive TRAb. Generation of the TCR library employed RNA extracted from PBMCs. The sequenced sample was peripheral blood mononuclear cells (PBMCs), obtained when the disease was refractory, from a patient treated with antithyroid drugs. The receptors were sampled from a female donor with Graves disease.

V is TRBV28 and J is TRBJ1-4, with D unresolved. This CDR3 is 13 amino acids long. Germline V lookup: CDR1 MDHEN, CDR2 SYDVKM. Trimming pared 2 bases from V and 5 bases from J, leaving 6 bases between. CDR3 sequence (DNA): TGTGCCAGCAGTTTAGTTCAGAATGAAAAACTGTTTTTT. Amino acids: CASSLVQNEKLFF. Full variable domain (outside the CDR3, taken from reference TRBV28 and TRBJ1-4): DVKVTQSSRYLVKRTGEKVFLECVQDMDHENMFWYRQDPGLGLRLIYFSYDVKMKEKGDIPEGYSVSREKKERFSLILESASTNQTSMYLCASSLVQNEKLFFGSGTQLSVL.

This clonotype appeared many times. The rearrangement joins TRBV2 to TRBJ2-7; no clear D gene. The CDR3 runs to 14 residues. Per germline, CDR1 SNHLY and CDR2 FYNNEI. Trimming pared 6 bases from V and 3 bases from J, leaving 15 bases between. In DNA, the CDR3 is TGTGCCAGCAGGGCCGGGTTCGGCTACTACGAGCAGTACTTC. It translates to CASRAGFGYYEQYF.

This clonotype was seen repeatedly, ten times or more. The chain carries TRBV15 and TRBJ2-5, with TRBD1 identical over 10 bases. In germline, CDR1 is LNHNV, CDR2 YYDKDF (reference sequence). The CDR3 has 15 amino acids. The trim removed 3 bases at V and 5 bases at J, leaving 6 bases unmatched. In nucleotides, the CDR3 is TGTGCCACCAGCAGGGACGACAGGGGGCAGGAGACCCAGTACTTC. Protein sequence: CATSRDDRGQETQYF.

CDR3 sequence reads: CAWSEGANQPQHF. Written as DNA, the CDR3 is TGTGCCTGGAGTGAGGGAGCCAATCAGCCCCAGCATTTT. The genes are TRBV30 and TRBJ1-5, with D unclear. Trimming pared 1 base from V and 3 bases from J, leaving 7 bases between. CDR1 and CDR2 from the germline V gene are GTSNPN and SVGIG (reference sequence). The CDR3 consists of 13 residues.

This clonotype has a handful of counts. V usage is TRBV10-3 and J usage is TRBJ2-5; 7 positions match TRBD2. From germline, CDR1 is ENHRY and CDR2 SYGVKD. The CDR3 has 16 amino acids. J gave up 2 bases and V 2 bases, and 8 bases lay outside the gene matches. DNA of the CDR3: TGTGCCATCAGTGAGCTGGCTAGCGGAGGGCAAGAGACCCAGTACTTC. It encodes CAISELASGGQETQYF.

This clonotype was seen many times. The CDR3 nucleotides read TGTGCCAGCAGTTTATCCGGCGGAGTCCCCTTAGAGACCCAGTACTTC. Translation gives CASSLSGGVPLETQYF. The chain carries TRBV28 and TRBJ2-5; D gene ambiguous. Between the trimmed V and J ends, which lost 1 base and 4 bases, there was a span of 16 bases. The CDR3 has 16 residues. Per germline, CDR1 MDHEN and CDR2 SYDVKM.

The V gene is TRBV12-3 or TRBV12-4, the J gene TRBJ1-5, with D perhaps TRBD1 (5 bases). The CDR3 runs 13 residues. Deletions cut 8 bases from V and 3 bases from J, with 11 bases between. The CDR3 DNA sequence: TGTGCCAGCTGGGACTCAACCAATCAGCCCCAGCATTTT. This gives the protein CASWDSTNQPQHF.

This clonotype showed up many times. A junction end diverges from the germline sequence, so it may reflect a read error. V and J are TRBV10-2 and TRBJ2-5, with D perhaps assigned TRBD1 or TRBD2 (6 bases each). This CDR3 is 11 amino acids long. CDR1 is WSHSY and CDR2 is SAAADI in the germline V gene. CDR3 residues: CASGGGETQYF. The CDR3 DNA reads TGTGCCAGCGGAGGGGGAGAGACCCAGTACTTC.

There are many counts of this clonotype. The CDR3 loop is CASSFGHTGNSQYF. CDR3 DNA sequence: TGTGCCAGCAGTTTCGGACATACTGGCAACTCGCAGTACTTC. The chain couples TRBV28 to TRBJ2-7, with TRBD1 as a possible D gene (5 bases). The CDR3 runs 14 residues. Germline lookup yields CDR1 MDHEN and CDR2 SYDVKM. Trimming removed 3 bases from V and 9 bases from J, with 18 bases in between. Drawing the rest from reference TRBV28 and TRBJ2-7, the complete variable domain is DVKVTQSSRYLVKRTGEKVFLECVQDMDHENMFWYRQDPGLGLRLIYFSYDVKMKEKGDIPEGYSVSREKKERFSLILESASTNQTSMYLCASSFGHTGNSQYFGPGTRLTVT.

There are many counts of this clonotype. The rearrangement joins TRBV12-3 or TRBV12-4 to TRBJ2-2; tentatively, D is TRBD1 or TRBD2 (6 bases each). The CDR3 consists of 15 residues. V lost 5 bases and J lost 7, with 17 bases in between. The CDR3 sequence is CASSRLGGAIGELFF. DNA for the CDR3: TGTGCCAGCAGTCGGCTGGGGGGCGCGATCGGGGAGCTGTTTTTT.

This clonotype was found a few times. The chain carries TRBV20-1 and TRBJ2-7, with 9 bases that match TRBD2. In germline, CDR1 is DFQATT, CDR2 SNEGSKA (reference sequence). This CDR3 has 14 amino acids. Losses at the gene ends were 0 bases for V and 7 bases for J; bases not matched to a gene: 7. CDR3 sequence reads: CSAREREGSGEQYF. The CDR3 coding sequence is TGCAGTGCTAGAGAGCGGGAGGGGAGTGGAGAGCAGTACTTC.

This chain links TRBV27 with TRBJ2-5, with D tentatively TRBD2 (5 bases). Germline V gene lookup returns CDR1 MNHEY and CDR2 SMNVEV (reference sequence). This CDR3 has 13 residues. The V and J ends lost 6 bases and 3 bases respectively, with 11 bases between them. CDR3 amino acids: CASRTLGKETQYF. CDR3 DNA sequence: TGTGCCAGCAGAACACTAGGAAAAGAGACCCAGTACTTC.

As regards this clonotype: Its ends do not fully match the called genes, so a read error is possible. This chain links TRBV19 with TRBJ1-2, with D possibly being TRBD1 (5 bases). Germline CDR1 and CDR2: LNHDA and SQIVND (reference sequence). This CDR3 has 13 amino acids. The CDR3 DNA follows: TGTGCCAGTAGTAACCCTGAACGGACCGGGACCCGCTTC. It yields the protein CASSNPERTGTRF.

This clonotype was picked up many times. The rearrangement joins TRBV20-1 to TRBJ2-5, with 7 bases lining up with TRBD1. CDR1 is DFQATT, CDR2 SNEGSKA, per germline (reference sequence). The CDR3 covers 16 residues. The V gene end was trimmed by 5 bases and the J gene end by 1 base; junction bases not matched to a gene: 13. The CDR3: CSAQTPQGSLQETQYF. The CDR3 DNA reads as TGCAGTGCTCAAACTCCACAGGGGTCCCTCCAAGAGACCCAGTACTTC.

The chain is built from TRBV7-2 and TRBJ2-4, with 9 bases fitting TRBD2. Germline CDR1 reads SGHTA; CDR2 reads FQGNSA. The ends lost 5 bases at V and 0 bases at J; junction bases unmatched: 11. The CDR3 has 18 residues. The CDR3 spells CASSEQMTSGPAKNIQYF. In nucleotides, the CDR3 is TGTGCCAGCAGCGAGCAAATGACTAGCGGCCCAGCCAAAAACATTCAGTACTTC.

This clonotype has more than one count but fewer than ten. The genes are TRBV5-4 and TRBJ1-4, with 9 bases lining up with TRBD1. The CDR3 sequence is 17 residues long. The germline V gene has CDR1 SGHNT and CDR2 YYREEE (reference sequence). Trimming removed 4 bases from V and 0 bases from J; junction bases left unmatched: 7. The CDR3: CASSGGTGRATNEKLFF. The CDR3 DNA follows: TGTGCCAGCAGCGGAGGGACAGGGCGGGCAACTAATGAAAAACTGTTTTTT.

CDR3 DNA sequence: TGTGCCAGCAGTTTACCAGGGAACGAGCAGTACTTC. Amino acid sequence: CASSLPGNEQYF. The chain joins TRBV27 to TRBJ2-7, with D perhaps TRBD1 (5 bases). Germline V lookup: CDR1 MNHEY, CDR2 SMNVEV (reference sequence). V lost 2 bases and J lost 5, with 7 bases in between. The CDR3 sequence is 12 residues long.

This clonotype was recorded many times. This rearrangement joins TRBV27 to TRBJ1-5; D is ambiguous. V dropped 2 bases and J dropped 1 base, with 6 bases sitting between them. The CDR3 spans 14 residues. Germline assignment: CDR1 MNHEY and CDR2 SMNVEV (reference sequence). This CDR3 reads CASSLRGSNQPQHF. DNA for the CDR3: TGTGCCAGCAGTTTACGAGGGAGCAATCAGCCCCAGCATTTT.

This clonotype was recorded at least ten times. The CDR3 is CASSPGPTTAGELFF. The CDR3 DNA follows: TGTGCCAGCAGCCCCGGGCCCACGACAGCCGGGGAGCTGTTTTTT. This chain connects TRBV7-9 to TRBJ2-2, with D perhaps matching TRBD1 (5 bases). This CDR3 is built from 15 residues. Germline CDR1 SEHNR, CDR2 FQNEAQ (reference sequence). The V end was cut by 5 bases, the J end by 6 bases, with 16 bases between. Together with reference TRBV7-9 and TRBJ2-2, the CDR3 gives the full variable domain: DTGVSQNPRHKITKRGQNVTFRCDPISEHNRLYWYRQTLGQGPEFLTYFQNEAQLEKSRLLSDRFSAERPKGSFSTLEIQRTEQGDSAMYLCASSPGPTTAGELFFGEGSRLTVL.

This clonotype appeared many times. The CDR3 loop reads CASSAWDISNYGYTF. The CDR3 DNA reads as TGTGCCAGCAGTGCATGGGACATATCTAACTATGGCTACACCTTC. This chain joins TRBV12-3 or TRBV12-4 and TRBJ1-2; D is perhaps TRBD1 (6 bases). Trimming took off 5 bases at V and 0 bases at J, with 13 bases between the two ends. There are 15 residues in the CDR3.

This clonotype was observed at least ten times. This chain joins TRBV18 and TRBJ1-1; TRBD1 might be the D (6 bases). CDR1 and CDR2 from the germline V gene are KGHSH and LQKENI. The V gene lost 2 bases and the J gene lost 2 bases, with 12 bases spanning the gap. The CDR3 has 15 residues. The DNA of the CDR3 is TGTGCCAGCTCACCAAGGTCAGGGGCAAACACTGAAGCTTTCTTT. Its protein product is CASSPRSGANTEAFF.

This clonotype was seen more than once but under ten times. The gene calls are TRBV6-2 or TRBV6-3 and TRBJ1-5, with D perhaps TRBD1 (5 bases). CDR1 and CDR2 from the germline V gene are MNHEY and SVGEGT. CDR3 length: 14 amino acids. Trimming took 5 bases from V and 0 from J, leaving 8 bases between them. The CDR3 loop reads CASSGGYSNQPQHF. Written as DNA, the CDR3 is TGTGCCAGCAGTGGGGGGTATAGCAATCAGCCCCAGCATTTT.

The chain combines TRBV5-5 with TRBJ2-5; the D gene could be TRBD1 or TRBD2 (8 bases each). V was clipped by 6 bases and J by 4 bases, with 28 bases between them. This CDR3 has 18 amino acids. The germline gives CDR1 SGHKS, CDR2 YYEKEE (reference sequence). CDR3 coding DNA: TGTGCCAGCAACCCCCCGTTCCCAGGGGGCGCGGGGGGAGAGACCCAGTACTTC. This sequence encodes CASNPPFPGGAGGETQYF. Looking up the rest from reference TRBV5-5 and TRBJ2-5 gives the full variable domain: DAGVTQSPTHLIKTRGQQVTLRCSPISGHKSVSWYQQVLGQGPQFIFQYYEKEERGRGNFPDRFSARQFPNYSSELNVNALLLGDSALYLCASNPPFPGGAGGETQYFGPGTRLLVL.

This clonotype was recorded a few times. The genes are TRBV5-1 and TRBJ1-5, with D possibly matching TRBD1 (6 bases). CDR1 and CDR2 (germline): SGHRS, YFSETQ. V was pared by 3 bases and J by 6 bases, with 13 bases between. There are 14 residues in the CDR3. CDR3 protein: CASSSGVFGQPQHF. The CDR3 DNA follows: TGCGCCAGCAGCTCAGGGGTTTTCGGTCAGCCCCAGCATTTT.

Notes on this clonotype: This may stem from a read error, because a much larger clone lies one nucleotide away. This likely comes from a read error, as the CDR3 has no conserved phenylalanine or tryptophan at its end. V gene TRBV30 combines with J gene TRBJ2-5; 8 nucleotides align to TRBD2. Germline lookup yields CDR1 GTSNPN and CDR2 SVGIG (reference sequence). The CDR3 length is 14 residues. V was clipped by 3 bases and J by 2 bases; unmatched bases: 5. The chain's CDR3 is CAWRTGGPQETQYL. DNA for the CDR3: TGTGCCTGGAGGACGGGAGGGCCTCAAGAGACCCAGTACCTC.